The clone carrying this TCR beta chain was seen just once. Its target is unknown. This specimen comes from a study of vaccination and CD4 T cells after COVID-19. Background on the study: Once diagnosed, patients had post-COVID samples drawn a median about 100 days later (range 35 to 161). Cells were stimulated with overlapping spike peptide pools from SARS-CoV-2, HCoV-NL63, HCoV-OC43 and HCoV-229E.

General study results and limits: Spike mono-reactivity was evident in 304 of the 307 vaccine-specific clones derived from convalescent patients.

The CDR3 covers 10 residues. Germline loops: CDR1 GTSNPN, CDR2 SVGIG (reference sequence). Regarding treatment: approximately 10-day PBMC culture with coronavirus spike peptide pools or control peptides (ViraFEST assay). Sequencing of cultured CD4+ T cell DNA used the Oncomine TCR Beta short-read assay. TCRdb passed the PCR reads through MiXCR, listing each CDR3 protein once. The data contain about 21,000 distinct CDR3 sequences, approximately 65% of them singletons. The starting material was CD4+ T cells from blood, cultured in vitro, obtained before SARS-CoV-2 vaccination. The sequence derives from a human donor who received a COVID-19 vaccine. V is TRBV30 and J is TRBJ2-5; 8 nucleotides align to TRBD1. CDR3 sequence (DNA): TGTTCAGGGGGCAGGGAGACCCAGTACTTC. Translation gives CSGGRETQYF. The full variable domain, with the rest looked up from reference TRBV30 and TRBJ2-5, is SQTIHQWPATLVQPVGSPLSLECTVEGTSNPNLYWYRQAAGRGLQLLFYSVGIGQISSEVPQNLSASRPQDRQFILSSKKLLLSDSGFYLCSGGRETQYFGPGTRLLVL.